Listed here is a single T cell receptor (beta chain). The entry originates in a study of T-cell reconstitution after alpha-beta-depleted transplantation in children. This CDR3 spans 17 amino acids. Per germline, CDR1 SGHAT and CDR2 FQNNGV. The V and J ends lost 0 bases and 2 bases respectively, with 14 bases between them. A TCRbeta library incorporating unique molecular identifiers was prepared. From the PCR reads, TCRdb called clonotypes with MiXCR, one entry per CDR3 protein. The sample consists of 800,000 to 1,000,000 distinct CDR3 sequences, around 30% of them appearing once. The TCR comes from a boy younger than two who had a stem cell transplant for SCID, so the T cells may come from the graft donor. The specimen comprised PBMCs, mostly from graft donor cells, sampled 360 days after TCRalphabeta/CD19-depleted stem cell transplant. The chain carries TRBV11-2 and TRBJ1-5; TRBD1 might be the D (5 bases). CDR3 protein: CASSLEGQGKGNQPQHF. The DNA of the CDR3 is TGTGCCAGCAGCTTAGAGGGGCAGGGTAAGGGCAATCAGCCCCAGCATTTT. The full variable domain, its missing parts supplied by reference TRBV11-2 and TRBJ1-5, is EAGVAQSPRYKIIEKRQSVAFWCNPISGHATLYWYQQILGQGPKLLIQFQNNGVVDDSQLPKDRFSAERLKGVDSTLKIQPAKLEDSAVYLCASSLEGQGKGNQPQHFGDGTRLSIL.